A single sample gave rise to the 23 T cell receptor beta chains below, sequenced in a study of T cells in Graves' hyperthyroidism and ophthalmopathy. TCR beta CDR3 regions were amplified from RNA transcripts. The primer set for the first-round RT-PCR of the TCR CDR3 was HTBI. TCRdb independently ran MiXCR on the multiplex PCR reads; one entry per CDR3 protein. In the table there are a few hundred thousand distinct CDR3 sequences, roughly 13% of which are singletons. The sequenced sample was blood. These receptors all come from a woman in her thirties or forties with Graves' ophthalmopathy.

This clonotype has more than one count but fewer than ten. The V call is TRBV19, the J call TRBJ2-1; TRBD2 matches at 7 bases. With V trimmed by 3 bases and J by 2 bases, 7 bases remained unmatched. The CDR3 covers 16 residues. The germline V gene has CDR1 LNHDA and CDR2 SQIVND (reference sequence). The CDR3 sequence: CASSMNAGAPYNEQFF. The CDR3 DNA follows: TGTGCCAGTAGTATGAACGCGGGAGCCCCCTACAATGAGCAGTTCTTC.

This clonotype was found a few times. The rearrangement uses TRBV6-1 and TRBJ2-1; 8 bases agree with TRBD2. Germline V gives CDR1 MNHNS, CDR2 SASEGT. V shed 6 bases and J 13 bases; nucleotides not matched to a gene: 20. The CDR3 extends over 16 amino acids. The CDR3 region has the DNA TGTGCCAGCAGCAGAATCGTTGGACTAGCCAGCCTTTATCAGTTCTTC. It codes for CASSRIVGLASLYQFF.

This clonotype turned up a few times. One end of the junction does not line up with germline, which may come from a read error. CDR3 sequence: CTTSVYRGPPYEQYF. The CDR3, as DNA: TGTACCACCAGTGTTTATAGGGGCCCTCCCTACGAGCAGTACTTC. This chain uses TRBV24-1 with TRBJ2-7, with D maybe TRBD1 (5 bases). In germline, CDR1 is KGHDR, CDR2 SFDVKD. The CDR3 length is 15 residues.

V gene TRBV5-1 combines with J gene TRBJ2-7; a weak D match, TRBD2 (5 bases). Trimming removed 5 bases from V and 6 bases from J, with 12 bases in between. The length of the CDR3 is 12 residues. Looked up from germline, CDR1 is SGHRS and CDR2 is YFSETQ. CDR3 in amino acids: CASRQVAGEQYF. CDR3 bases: TGCGCCAGCAGACAAGTCGCGGGCGAGCAGTACTTC. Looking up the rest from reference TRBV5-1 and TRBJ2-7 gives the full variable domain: KAGVTQTPRYLIKTRGQQVTLSCSPISGHRSVSWYQQTPGQGLQFLFEYFSETQRNKGNFPGRFSGRQFSNSRSEMNVSTLELGDSALYLCASRQVAGEQYFGPGTRLTVT.

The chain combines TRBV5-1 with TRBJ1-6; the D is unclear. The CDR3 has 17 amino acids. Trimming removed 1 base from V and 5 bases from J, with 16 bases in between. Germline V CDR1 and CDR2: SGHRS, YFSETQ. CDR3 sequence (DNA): TGCGCCAGCAGCTTGCTATCCGCACGCGCTAATAATTCACCCCTCCACTTT. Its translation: CASSLLSARANNSPLHF.

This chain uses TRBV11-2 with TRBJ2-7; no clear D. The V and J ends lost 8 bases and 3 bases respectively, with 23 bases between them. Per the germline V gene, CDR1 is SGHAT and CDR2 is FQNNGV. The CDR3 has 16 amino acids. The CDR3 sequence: CASSPIGSGWGYEQYF. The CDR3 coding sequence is TGTGCCAGCTCCCCGATAGGGTCGGGCTGGGGCTACGAGCAGTACTTC.

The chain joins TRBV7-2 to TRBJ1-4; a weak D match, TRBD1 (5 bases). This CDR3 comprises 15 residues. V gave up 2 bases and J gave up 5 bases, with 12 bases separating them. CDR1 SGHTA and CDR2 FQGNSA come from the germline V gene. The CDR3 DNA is TGTGCCAGCAGCTTAATGGGACTCGTAAATGAAAAACTGTTTTTT. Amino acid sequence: CASSLMGLVNEKLFF.

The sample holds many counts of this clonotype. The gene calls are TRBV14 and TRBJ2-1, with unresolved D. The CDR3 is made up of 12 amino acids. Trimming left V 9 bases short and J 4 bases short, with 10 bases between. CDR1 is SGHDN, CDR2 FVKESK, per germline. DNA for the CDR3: TGTGCCAGTTCCAGACTGTACAATGAGCAGTTCTTC. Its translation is CASSRLYNEQFF.

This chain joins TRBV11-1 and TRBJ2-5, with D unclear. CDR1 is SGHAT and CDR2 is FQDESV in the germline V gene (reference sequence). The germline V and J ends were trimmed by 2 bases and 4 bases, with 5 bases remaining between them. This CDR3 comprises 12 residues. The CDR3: CASSLSSETQYF. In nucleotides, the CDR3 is TGTGCCAGCAGCTTATCCTCAGAGACCCAGTACTTC. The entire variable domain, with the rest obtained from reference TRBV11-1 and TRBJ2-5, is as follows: EAEVAQSPRYKITEKSQAVAFWCDPISGHATLYWYRQILGQGPELLVQFQDESVVDDSQLPKDRFSAERLKGVDSTLKIQPAELGDSAMYLCASSLSSETQYFGPGTRLLVL.

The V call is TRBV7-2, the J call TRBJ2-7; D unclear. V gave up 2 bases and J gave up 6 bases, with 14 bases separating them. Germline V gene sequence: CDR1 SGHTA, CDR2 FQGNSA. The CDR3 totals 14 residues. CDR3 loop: CASSLSSGVGEQYF. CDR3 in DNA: TGTGCCAGCAGCTTAAGTTCTGGGGTGGGCGAGCAGTACTTC.

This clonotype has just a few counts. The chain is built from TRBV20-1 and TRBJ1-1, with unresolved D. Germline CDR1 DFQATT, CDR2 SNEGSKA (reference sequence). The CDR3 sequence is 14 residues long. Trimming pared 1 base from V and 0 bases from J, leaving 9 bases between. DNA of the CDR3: TGCAGTGCTAGAGCTAGCTTTATGAACACTGAAGCTTTCTTT. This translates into CSARASFMNTEAFF.

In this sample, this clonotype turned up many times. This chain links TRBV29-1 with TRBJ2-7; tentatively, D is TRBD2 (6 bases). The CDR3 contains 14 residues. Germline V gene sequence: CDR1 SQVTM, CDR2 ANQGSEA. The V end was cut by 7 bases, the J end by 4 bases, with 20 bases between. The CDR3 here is CSASRDLPGYEQYF. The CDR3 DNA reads TGCAGCGCCTCTAGGGACTTACCGGGGTACGAGCAGTACTTC.

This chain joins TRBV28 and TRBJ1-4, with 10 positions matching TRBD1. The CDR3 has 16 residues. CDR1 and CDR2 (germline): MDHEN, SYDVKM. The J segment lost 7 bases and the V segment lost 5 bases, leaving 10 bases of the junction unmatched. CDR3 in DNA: TGTGCCAGCAGTCCCCGCCCCGGGACAGGGGTTGAAAAACTGTTTTTT. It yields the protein CASSPRPGTGVEKLFF.

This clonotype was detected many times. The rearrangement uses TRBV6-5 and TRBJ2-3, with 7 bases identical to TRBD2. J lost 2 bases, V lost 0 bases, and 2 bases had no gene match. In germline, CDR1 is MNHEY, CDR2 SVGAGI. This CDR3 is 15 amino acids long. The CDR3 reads CASSYSRGNTDTQYF. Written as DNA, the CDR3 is TGTGCCAGCAGTTACTCGCGGGGGAACACAGATACGCAGTATTTT.

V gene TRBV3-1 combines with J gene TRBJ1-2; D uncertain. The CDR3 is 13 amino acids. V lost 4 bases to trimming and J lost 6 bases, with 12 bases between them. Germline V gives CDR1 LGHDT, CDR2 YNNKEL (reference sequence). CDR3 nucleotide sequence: TGTGCCAGCAGCCCACTAACGGGTCATGGCTACACCTTC. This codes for CASSPLTGHGYTF.

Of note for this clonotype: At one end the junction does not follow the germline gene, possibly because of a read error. The CDR3 DNA reads as TGTGCCAGCAGGGGCTTGGGGTTCCGCAGCAATCAACCCCAGCATTTT. It translates to CASRGLGFRSNQPQHF. The chain has TRBV28 and TRBJ1-5; D ambiguous. Germline V gene sequence: CDR1 MDHEN, CDR2 SYDVKM. This CDR3 is built from 16 residues.

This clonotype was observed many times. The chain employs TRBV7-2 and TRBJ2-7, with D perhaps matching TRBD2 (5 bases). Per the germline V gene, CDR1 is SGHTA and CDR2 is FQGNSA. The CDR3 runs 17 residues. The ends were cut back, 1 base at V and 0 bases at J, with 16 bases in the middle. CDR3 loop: CASSLVVGGSSSYEQYF. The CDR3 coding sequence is TGTGCCAGCAGCTTAGTAGTCGGCGGGTCGAGCTCCTACGAGCAGTACTTC.

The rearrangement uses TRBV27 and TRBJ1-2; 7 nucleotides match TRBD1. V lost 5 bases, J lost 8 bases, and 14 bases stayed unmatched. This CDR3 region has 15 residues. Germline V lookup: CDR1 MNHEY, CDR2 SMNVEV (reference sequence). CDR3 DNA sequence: TGTGCCAGCAGTCCATTTACAGGGGTTAGCAGGGGCTACACCTTC. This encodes CASSPFTGVSRGYTF.

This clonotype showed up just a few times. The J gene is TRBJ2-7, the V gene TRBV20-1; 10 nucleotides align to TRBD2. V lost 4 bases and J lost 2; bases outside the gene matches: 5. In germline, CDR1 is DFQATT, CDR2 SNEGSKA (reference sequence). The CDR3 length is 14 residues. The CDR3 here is CSATEAGGPYEQYF. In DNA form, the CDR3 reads TGCAGTGCTACCGAAGCGGGAGGGCCCTACGAGCAGTACTTC.

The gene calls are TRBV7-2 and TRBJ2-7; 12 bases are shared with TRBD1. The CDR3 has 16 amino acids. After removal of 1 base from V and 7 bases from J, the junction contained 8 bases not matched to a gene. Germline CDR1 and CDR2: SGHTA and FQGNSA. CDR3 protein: CASSLVGTGGLREQYF. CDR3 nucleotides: TGTGCCAGCAGCTTAGTAGGGACAGGGGGCCTTCGGGAGCAGTACTTC.

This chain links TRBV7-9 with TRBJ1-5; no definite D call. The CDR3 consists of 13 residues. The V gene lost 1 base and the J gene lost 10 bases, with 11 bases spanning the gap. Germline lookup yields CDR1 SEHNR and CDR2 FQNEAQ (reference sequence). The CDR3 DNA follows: TGTGCCAGCAGCTTAGAGGTCGATTTTCCCCAGCATTTT. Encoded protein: CASSLEVDFPQHF.

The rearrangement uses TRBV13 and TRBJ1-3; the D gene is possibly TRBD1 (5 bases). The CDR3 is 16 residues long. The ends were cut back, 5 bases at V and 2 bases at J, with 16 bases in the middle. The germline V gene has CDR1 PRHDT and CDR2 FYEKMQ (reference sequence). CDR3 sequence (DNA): TGTGCCAGCAGCCCGACGGGGGAAGGACCTGGAAACACCATATATTTT. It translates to CASSPTGEGPGNTIYF.

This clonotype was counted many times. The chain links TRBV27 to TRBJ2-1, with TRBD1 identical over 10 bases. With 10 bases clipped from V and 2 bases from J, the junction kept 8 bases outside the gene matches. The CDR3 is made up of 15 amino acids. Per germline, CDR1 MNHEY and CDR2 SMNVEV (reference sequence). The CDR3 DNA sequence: TGTGCCATTAGACAGGGGGCTAGTCCCTACAATGAGCAGTTCTTC. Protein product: CAIRQGASPYNEQFF.